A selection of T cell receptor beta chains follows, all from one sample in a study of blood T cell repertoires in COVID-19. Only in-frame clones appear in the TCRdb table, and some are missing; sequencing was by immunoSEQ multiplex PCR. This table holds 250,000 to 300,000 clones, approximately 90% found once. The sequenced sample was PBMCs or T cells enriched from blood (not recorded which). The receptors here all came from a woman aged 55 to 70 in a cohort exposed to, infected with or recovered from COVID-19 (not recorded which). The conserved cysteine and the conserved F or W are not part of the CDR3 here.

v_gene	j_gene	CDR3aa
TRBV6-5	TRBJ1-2	ASTASGGYGYT
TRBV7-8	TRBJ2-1	ASTAGSSYNEQF
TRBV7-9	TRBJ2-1	ASSLIGLAGSYNEQF
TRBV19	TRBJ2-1	ASIGREGHNEQF
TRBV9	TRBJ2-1	ASSSGLASYNEQF
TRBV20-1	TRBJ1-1	SASGEQGGYTEAF
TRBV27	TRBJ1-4	ASSLVMTGSVEKLF
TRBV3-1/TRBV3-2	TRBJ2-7	ASSPRGTGNYEQY
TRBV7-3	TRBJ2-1	ASSDDRVEQF
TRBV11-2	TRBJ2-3	ASSLMADTQY
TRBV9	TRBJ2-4	ASSVGGVQNIQY
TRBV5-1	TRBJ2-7	ASSLAGSYEQY
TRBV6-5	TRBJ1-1	ASSRPQGEAF
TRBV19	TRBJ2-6	ASSIDLGQNSGANVLT
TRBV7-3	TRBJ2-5	ASSRGLAGLLQETQY
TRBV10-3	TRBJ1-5	AISARQEGNQPQH
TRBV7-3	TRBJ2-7	ASSLVANYEQY
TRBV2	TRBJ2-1	ASRETSGRAEEQF
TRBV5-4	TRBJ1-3	ASSKWTGRLGNTIY
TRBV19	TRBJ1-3	ASSALNRDRAGNTIY
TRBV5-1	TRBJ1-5	ASSPGPSGVFSNQPQH
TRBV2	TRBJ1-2	ASRGEENYGYT
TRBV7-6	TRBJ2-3	ASSLAPLVQGANLFTDTQY
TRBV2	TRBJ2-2	ASSKTSGRGTGELF
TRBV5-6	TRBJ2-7	ASSLGTGGFSYEQY
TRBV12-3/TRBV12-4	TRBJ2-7	ASSFGDSYEQY
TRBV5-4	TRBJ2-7	ASSSGQSYEQY
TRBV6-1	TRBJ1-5	ASSEAGGFQPQH
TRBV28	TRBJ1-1	ASDGQGLDTEAF
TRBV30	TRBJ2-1	AWNGARTSGTHNEQF
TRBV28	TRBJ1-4	ASSFSTGATEKLF
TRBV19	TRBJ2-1	ASRTGQGYNEQF
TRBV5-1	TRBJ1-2	ASRSAPNYGYT
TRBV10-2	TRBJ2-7	AILGPGGRSPNNYEQY
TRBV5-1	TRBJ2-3	ASSLGQTSGRSSDTQY
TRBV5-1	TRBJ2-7	ASSHGLGYEQY
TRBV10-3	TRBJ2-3	AISEAASGTDTQY
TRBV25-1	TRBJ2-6	ASSELSRGTSGANVLT
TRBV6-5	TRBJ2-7	ASSRPFSRREQY
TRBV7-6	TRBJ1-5	ASSIGGTGGNQPQH
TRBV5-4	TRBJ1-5	ASSLGPGTLNSNQPQH
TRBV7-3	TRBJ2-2	ASSLTTGGGTGELF
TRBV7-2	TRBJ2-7	ASSLGLAEQY
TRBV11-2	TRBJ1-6	ASSLGYRGEKNSPLH
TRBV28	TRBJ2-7	ASSLRVHEQY
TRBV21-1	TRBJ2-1	ASSKERLAGYEQF
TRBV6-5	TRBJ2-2	ASSYSTGFTGELF
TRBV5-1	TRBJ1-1	ASSSPDRGITEAF
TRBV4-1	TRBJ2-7	ASSQAGGTGYEQY
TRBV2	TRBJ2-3	ASLREGGAWDTQY
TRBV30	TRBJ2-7	AWSLQGYEQY
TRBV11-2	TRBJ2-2	ASSFGARNTGELF
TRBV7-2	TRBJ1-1	ASGKQGRHTEAF
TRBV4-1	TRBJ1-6	ASSPTIVSPLH
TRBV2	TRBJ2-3	ASRTTSASDTQY